The rows below give T cell receptor beta chains drawn from one sample of a study of T cells in Graves' hyperthyroidism and ophthalmopathy. TCRdb fed the multiplex PCR reads into MiXCR, producing one record per CDR3 protein. The repertoire holds about 200,000 distinct CDR3 sequences, about a sixth seen once, with over 45% in the top ten. Sequencing was carried out using blood. Source of these receptors: a woman between 45 and 65 years old with Graves' hyperthyroidism. Both conserved end residues are part of each CDR3. A D gene is named only where the DNA matches it firmly. Clone size is shown for a subset of rows, as once, few, many or a class of expanded clone.

cdr3_nt: TGTACCAGCAGCTTAGTACGCGGGAGTGTCAATGAGCAGTACTTC; cdr3_aa: CTSSLVRGSVNEQYF; v_call: TRBV11-2; d_call: TRBD2; clone_size: NA; cdr3_length: 15; j_call: TRBJ2-7
cdr3_nt: TGTGCCAGCACCCCCAGGGGACTACTTACCGGCACAGATACGCAGTATTTT; cdr3_aa: CASTPRGLLTGTDTQYF; v_call: TRBV11-2; d_call: NA; clone_size: many; cdr3_length: 17; j_call: TRBJ2-3
cdr3_nt: TGCAGTGCTAGAGATCCTGGGGCGAACACTGAAGCTTTCTTT; cdr3_aa: CSARDPGANTEAFF; v_call: TRBV20-1; d_call: NA; clone_size: NA; cdr3_length: 14; j_call: TRBJ1-1
cdr3_nt: TGTGCCAGCAGCCCAGAAGCGGGAACCTACAATGAGCAGTTCTTC; cdr3_aa: CASSPEAGTYNEQFF; v_call: TRBV11-3; d_call: TRBD2; clone_size: many; cdr3_length: 15; j_call: TRBJ2-1
cdr3_nt: TGTGCCAGCAGCCAGGCCGGGACTAGACGGGATACGCAGTATTTT; cdr3_aa: CASSQAGTRRDTQYF; v_call: TRBV3-1; d_call: TRBD2; clone_size: many; cdr3_length: 15; j_call: TRBJ2-3
cdr3_nt: TGTGCCAGCAGTTACGTCGGGACAGGGGGGACAGATACGCAGTATTTT; cdr3_aa: CASSYVGTGGTDTQYF; v_call: TRBV6-6; d_call: TRBD1; clone_size: few; cdr3_length: 16; j_call: TRBJ2-3
cdr3_nt: TGTGCCAGCGGGGTAACACTTGAGTACGAGCAGTACTTC; cdr3_aa: CASGVTLEYEQYF; v_call: TRBV2; d_call: NA; clone_size: many; cdr3_length: 13; j_call: TRBJ2-7
cdr3_nt: TGCGCCAGCAGTGAGGGTGTAGGCTACGAGCAGTACTTC; cdr3_aa: CASSEGVGYEQYF; v_call: TRBV10-2; d_call: NA; clone_size: NA; cdr3_length: 13; j_call: TRBJ2-7
cdr3_nt: TGCAGTGCTAGAGAAAGGGGGCTCTTAAGCAATCAGCCCCAGCATTTT; cdr3_aa: CSARERGLLSNQPQHF; v_call: TRBV20-1; d_call: TRBD1; clone_size: many; cdr3_length: 16; j_call: TRBJ1-5
cdr3_nt: TGTGCCAGCAGTGAATGGGGCTACACAGATACGCAGTATTTT; cdr3_aa: CASSEWGYTDTQYF; v_call: TRBV6-1; d_call: NA; clone_size: many; cdr3_length: 14; j_call: TRBJ2-3
cdr3_nt: TGTGCCAGCAGAGCCCCCAGTAGGGGTGTAGAGACCCAGTACTTC; cdr3_aa: CASRAPSRGVETQYF; v_call: TRBV27; d_call: NA; clone_size: NA; cdr3_length: 15; j_call: TRBJ2-5
cdr3_nt: TGCGCCAGCAGCTTGGCCGTGGGAGAGCGTACCGGGGAGCTGTTTTTT; cdr3_aa: CASSLAVGERTGELFF; v_call: TRBV5-1; d_call: NA; clone_size: NA; cdr3_length: 16; j_call: TRBJ2-2
cdr3_nt: TGTGCCGGCAGCCAAGAGGGACGGCCTCGGGAGACCCAGTACTTC; cdr3_aa: CAGSQEGRPRETQYF; v_call: TRBV3-1; d_call: NA; clone_size: NA; cdr3_length: 15; j_call: TRBJ2-5
cdr3_nt: TGTGCCAGCAGCGTAGAGGAGGTTTCGGGGAATTCACCCCTCCACTTT; cdr3_aa: CASSVEEVSGNSPLHF; v_call: TRBV9; d_call: NA; clone_size: NA; cdr3_length: 16; j_call: TRBJ1-6
cdr3_nt: TGTGCCAGCAGTGAATCCCCAGGGTCGGGCAATCAGCCCCAGCATTTT; cdr3_aa: CASSESPGSGNQPQHF; v_call: TRBV6-1; d_call: NA; clone_size: few; cdr3_length: 16; j_call: TRBJ1-5
cdr3_nt: TGTGCCACCAGCAGAGATCTGGGGGACGAGGTGGACGGCTACACCTTC; cdr3_aa: CATSRDLGDEVDGYTF; v_call: TRBV15; d_call: NA; clone_size: many; cdr3_length: 16; j_call: TRBJ1-2
cdr3_nt: TGCGCCAGCAGCTTGAGGGCTAGCGGGATGGGAAACAATGAGCAGTTCTTC; cdr3_aa: CASSLRASGMGNNEQFF; v_call: TRBV5-1; d_call: TRBD2; clone_size: many; cdr3_length: 17; j_call: TRBJ2-1
cdr3_nt: TGTGCCACTTCGGGGAGATCGGGGGAGCAGTACTTC; cdr3_aa: CATSGRSGEQYF; v_call: TRBV11-3; d_call: NA; clone_size: many; cdr3_length: 12; j_call: TRBJ2-7
cdr3_nt: TGTGCCAGCAGCCAAGATCAACCCAAGCGCACAGATACGCAGTATTTT; cdr3_aa: CASSQDQPKRTDTQYF; v_call: TRBV3-1; d_call: NA; clone_size: many; cdr3_length: 16; j_call: TRBJ2-3
cdr3_nt: TGCGCCAGCAGCTTGGATTCTAGTCGGGCTGAGCAGTTCTTC; cdr3_aa: CASSLDSSRAEQFF; v_call: TRBV5-1; d_call: NA; clone_size: many; cdr3_length: 14; j_call: TRBJ2-1
cdr3_nt: TGTGCCAGCAGTTCCGGGACTAGCGGGAACCCCGTCGGCGGGGAGCTGTTTTTT; cdr3_aa: CASSSGTSGNPVGGELFF; v_call: TRBV12-3/TRBV12-4; d_call: TRBD2; clone_size: few; cdr3_length: 18; j_call: TRBJ2-2
cdr3_nt: TGCGCCAGCAGCCCACGTACAGGGGTTATGTCCTACGAGCAGTACTTC; cdr3_aa: CASSPRTGVMSYEQYF; v_call: TRBV5-1; d_call: TRBD1; clone_size: NA; cdr3_length: 16; j_call: TRBJ2-7
cdr3_nt: TGTGCCAGCAGTTTAGGGGGTTTTTATGGCTACACCTTC; cdr3_aa: CASSLGGFYGYTF; v_call: TRBV27; d_call: NA; clone_size: many; cdr3_length: 13; j_call: TRBJ1-2
cdr3_nt: TGTGCCAGCAGCACGGGACTAGCGGTCTACGAGCAGTACTTC; cdr3_aa: CASSTGLAVYEQYF; v_call: TRBV7-2; d_call: TRBD2; clone_size: many; cdr3_length: 14; j_call: TRBJ2-7
cdr3_nt: TGCAGTGCTAGTTGGGCGGACCGCTCCTACAATGAGCAGTTCTTC; cdr3_aa: CSASWADRSYNEQFF; v_call: TRBV20-1; d_call: NA; clone_size: many; cdr3_length: 15; j_call: TRBJ2-1
cdr3_nt: TGCAGTGCCAGGCAGGACCAAGAGACCCAGTACTTC; cdr3_aa: CSARQDQETQYF; v_call: TRBV20-1; d_call: NA; clone_size: many; cdr3_length: 12; j_call: TRBJ2-5